Listed below are T cell receptor beta chains from one sample, sequenced in a study of blood T cell repertoires in COVID-19. The assay was immunoSEQ multiplex PCR, and TCRdb's table has in-frame clones only and misses some. This table holds under 300,000 clones, 80% to 90% found once. The sample was PBMCs or T cells enriched from blood (not recorded which). These receptors all come from a woman between 40 and 50 years old who had been exposed to COVID-19. The conserved cysteine and the conserved F or W are not part of the CDR3 here. A D gene is named only where the DNA matches it firmly.

d_call v_call cdr3_aa
NA TRBV18 ASSPPWARAADTQY
TRBD1 TRBV29-1 SVEVVTGGDGYT
TRBD1 TRBV7-9 ASSGQGASEAF
NA TRBV2 ASSRGRQSDTEAF
TRBD1 TRBV3-1/TRBV3-2 ASRPGTDRTPYEQY
NA TRBV6-5 ASSYLSSGNTIY
NA TRBV28 ASSSLKYTTGQREKLF
NA TRBV5-1 ASSSSREDSYGYT
TRBD2 TRBV4-3 ASSQDPSGNTGELF
NA TRBV6-1 ASSEQGQALTGYT
NA TRBV19 ASSIYGQFRSYNEQF
NA TRBV27 ASSPRRGYGYT
NA TRBV20-1 SASLYNEQF
NA TRBV11-1 ASSSRNRVAGNTIY
NA TRBV18 ASSPPSRGWNSPLH
NA TRBV18 ASSPQIRGNYGYT
TRBD1 TRBV2 ASRTGTGGNQPQH
NA TRBV11-3 ASSLNHRFAPSGANVLT
NA TRBV7-9 ASSPGSLYEQF
TRBD1 TRBV10-3 ATQTGWDTEAF
NA TRBV19 ASSGTGATNEKLF
NA TRBV12-3/TRBV12-4 ASSSDEKLF
NA TRBV7-9 ASSSSTDTQY